This T cell receptor (beta chain) was retrieved from a study of T cell changes during pregnancy in multiple sclerosis (dated by TCRdb to 2018 to 2020). In terms of the full investigation: The study examined how the T cell repertoire changed over the course of pregnancy in women with multiple sclerosis.

Cut back by 6 bases and 4 bases, the V and J ends lie 18 bases apart. The CDR3 contains 15 residues, cysteine and phenylalanine counted. Just CDR3 DNA is preserved here, 45 bases in frame from base 1. Taken from the germline V gene (reference sequence), the CDR1 and CDR2 loops are SEHNR and FQNEAQ. Library creation used the immunoSEQ multiplex PCR assay. TCRdb obtained this table from immuneACCESS and retained in-frame rearrangements with V and J assigned. These tables miss some clones; where compared with another copy, unresolved V genes account for less than half of the shortfall, and the remainder is unexplained. The sample profile shows approximately 32,000 clones; about nine tenths of them were found once. In total, the top ten clones hold 5.4% of the sample. Notes on this clone: The antigen it binds to is not known. Base quality data are lacking; no much larger clone is found one base away.

The sequencing here drew on peripheral blood, taken in the third trimester of pregnancy. The receptor chain draws on TRBV7-9 and TRBJ1-1; a weak D assignment points to TRBD1 (6 bases agree). This TCR derives from a female donor in good health, enrolled as a control in a pregnancy study. The nucleotides read TGTGCCAGCAGTTATCGACAGGCTGGGAGCACTGAAGCTTTCTTT. Its protein product is CASSYRQAGSTEAFF.